The rows below give T cell receptor beta chains drawn from one sample of a study of Ad26.COV2.S vaccination and SARS-CoV-2 variants. The method was immunoSEQ multiplex PCR; TCRdb's version includes in-frame clones alone and lacks a portion of them. This sample has around 400,000 clones, with approximately 92% found just once. The source material was peripheral blood, sampled in a trial of Ad26.COV2.S vaccine versus placebo. These receptors all come from a person aged 18 to 59 who received the Ad26.COV2.S COVID-19 vaccine or a placebo. CDR3s include the opening cysteine and the closing phenylalanine or tryptophan. The D gene is left open where the match is weak. Clone size is not always given. Where it is, it says once, few, many or a class for expanded clones.

-,TRBV5-4,TRBJ1-1,-,TGTGCCAGCAGTACACCGAACACTGAAGCTTTCTTT,CASSTPNTEAFF
-,TRBV12-3/TRBV12-4,TRBJ2-1,-,TGTGCCAGCAGCCCGGAGGGCTTTGAGCAGTTCTTC,CASSPEGFEQFF
-,TRBV6-5,TRBJ2-3,-,TGTGCCAGCAGTTACTCGACGTCGGGCGGCACAGATACGCAGTATTTT,CASSYSTSGGTDTQYF
-,TRBV30,TRBJ1-1,-,TGTGCCTGGAGTGTGACAGGCCCCACTGAAGCTTTCTTT,CAWSVTGPTEAFF
-,TRBV5-1,TRBJ1-1,-,TGCGCCAGCAGCTCGCTCCCAGACATGAACACTGAAGCTTTCTTT,CASSSLPDMNTEAFF
-,TRBV21-1,TRBJ2-7,-,TGTGCCAGCAGCAAAGCTTACTCCGACAGGAAATCTACCTACGAGCAGTACTTC,CASSKAYSDRKSTYEQYF
-,TRBV27,TRBJ2-2,-,TGTGCCAGCAGTGTCTCGACAGAAAACACCGGGGAGCTGTTTTTT,CASSVSTENTGELFF
-,TRBV10-1,TRBJ2-3,TRBD2,TGCGCCAGCGGCCCTAGCGGTAGCACAGATACGCAGTATTTT,CASGPSGSTDTQYF
-,TRBV18,TRBJ2-2,-,TGTGCCAGCTCACCTTCCACCGGGGAGCTGTTTTTT,CASSPSTGELFF
few,TRBV7-2,TRBJ2-1,TRBD2,TGTGCCAGCCGCACTAGCGGGAATGAGCAGTTCTTC,CASRTSGNEQFF
-,TRBV28,TRBJ1-2,-,TGTGCCAGCAGGGCGTTCTCACCGTACGACTACACCTTC,CASRAFSPYDYTF
-,TRBV6-6,TRBJ1-2,-,TGTGCCAGCAATCCCAGCGGGCTCACATTCTATGGCTACACCTTC,CASNPSGLTFYGYTF
-,TRBV5-1,TRBJ2-5,-,TGCGCCAGCAGCCTGGGGACCTCCCAAGAGACCCAGTACTTC,CASSLGTSQETQYF
-,TRBV5-1,TRBJ2-6,-,TGCGCCAGCAGCGCCACAGGATACTCTGGGGCCAACGTCCTGACTTTC,CASSATGYSGANVLTF
-,TRBV9,TRBJ2-5,TRBD1,TGTGCCAGCAGCGTAGCTCCAGGGGGCCTCCAAGAGACCCAGTACTTC,CASSVAPGGLQETQYF
-,TRBV7-9,TRBJ1-3,-,TGTGCCAGCAGCCCTCGGGGGAACTCTGGAAACACCATATATTTT,CASSPRGNSGNTIYF
once,TRBV7-2,TRBJ2-3,TRBD2,TGTGCCAGCAGCCCACGGGGGGGGTCTTTCCCAGATACGCAGTATTTT,CASSPRGGSFPDTQYF
-,TRBV5-6,TRBJ2-7,-,TGTGCCAGCAGCTTGTTTGAGGGGGAGCAGTACTTC,CASSLFEGEQYF
-,TRBV2,TRBJ2-1,TRBD2,TGTGCCAGCAGTGAGGAGGGACTAGATTACAATGAGCAGTTCTTC,CASSEEGLDYNEQFF
-,TRBV5-6,TRBJ1-5,-,TGTGCCAGCAGCCGCACGGGGGAGATCAATCAGCCCCAGCATTTT,CASSRTGEINQPQHF
-,TRBV9,TRBJ2-1,TRBD2,TGTGCCAGCAGCCCCTCTAGCGGGAGGACCGACAATGAGCAGTTCTTC,CASSPSSGRTDNEQFF
-,TRBV11-2,TRBJ1-2,TRBD1,TGTGCCAGCAGCCCAGGACAGGGCTATGGCTACACCTTC,CASSPGQGYGYTF
-,TRBV27,TRBJ2-1,-,TGTGCCAGCAGCCCCCGGGGGTACAATGAGCAGTTCTTC,CASSPRGYNEQFF
-,TRBV5-6,TRBJ2-7,-,TGTGCCAGCAGCTTGTCGGGACAAGCGGTTTACGAGCAGTACTTC,CASSLSGQAVYEQYF
once,TRBV21-1,TRBJ1-6,-,TGTGCCAGCTGTCTTTGCGTAGTACGCATACATCATAATTCACCCCTCCACTTT,CASCLCVVRIHHNSPLHF
once,TRBV25-1,TRBJ1-2,-,TGTGCCAGCAGTGAATATCGACAGTCTAACTATGGCTACACCTTC,CASSEYRQSNYGYTF
-,TRBV3-1/TRBV3-2,TRBJ2-7,-,TGTGCCAGCAGCCTCAGGGGTTACGAGCAGTACTTC,CASSLRGYEQYF
once,TRBV5-1,TRBJ2-5,-,TGCGCCAGCAGCTTCGGGACAAACCAAGAGACCCAGTACTTC,CASSFGTNQETQYF
-,TRBV9,TRBJ2-3,TRBD2,TGTGCCAGCAGCGCGGGACTAGCGGGAGCCAACACAGATACGCAGTATTTT,CASSAGLAGANTDTQYF
-,TRBV29-1,TRBJ1-1,-,TGCAGCGTTGTGGGGCACTTCACTGAAGCTTTCTTT,CSVVGHFTEAFF
-,TRBV27,TRBJ1-2,-,TGTGCCAGCAGTTTATCGTCACTTTATGGCTACACCTTC,CASSLSSLYGYTF
-,TRBV29-1,TRBJ1-5,-,TGCAGCGTGGCATGGGGGGGAGGCAATCAGCCCCAGCATTTT,CSVAWGGGNQPQHF
-,TRBV9,TRBJ2-3,TRBD2,TGTGCCAGCAGCCGCCGGGAGGGAGATACGCAGTATTTT,CASSRREGDTQYF
-,TRBV5-4,TRBJ1-2,-,TGTGCCAGCAGCCCGGGTGGGGGGTGGGGGCATGGCTACACCTTC,CASSPGGGWGHGYTF
many,TRBV4-3,TRBJ2-7,-,TGCGCCAGCAGCCAAGAGGCACATACCTCCTACGAGCAGTACTTC,CASSQEAHTSYEQYF
-,TRBV21-1,TRBJ2-1,-,TGTGCCAGCAGCAAATTTAGGGACAGACGGTCCAACAATGAGCAGTTCTTC,CASSKFRDRRSNNEQFF
-,TRBV9,TRBJ1-1,-,TGTGCCAGCAGCTCTCGACAGAACACTGAAGCTTTCTTT,CASSSRQNTEAFF
-,TRBV7-2,TRBJ2-5,TRBD2,TGTGCCAGCAGCTCCCCCCCCCTAGCGGGAGGGCCCCCCCGTGAGACCCAGTACTTC,CASSSPPLAGGPPRETQYF
-,TRBV7-6,TRBJ2-3,TRBD2,TGTGCCAGCAGCAAGGGACTAGCGGGAGGGCCTAAAGATACGCAGTATTTT,CASSKGLAGGPKDTQYF
-,TRBV6-2/TRBV6-3,TRBJ2-7,-,TGTGCCAGCAGCGGGACGGTCACCTACGAGCAGTACTTC,CASSGTVTYEQYF
-,TRBV7-3,TRBJ2-1,-,TGTGCCAGCAGCAATAGCCCAGGGTTGGGTGAGCAGTTCTTC,CASSNSPGLGEQFF
-,TRBV7-3,TRBJ2-3,TRBD1,TGTGCCAGCAGCTCAACAGGGGCCAGCACAGATACGCAGTATTTT,CASSSTGASTDTQYF
-,TRBV5-3,TRBJ1-3,-,TGTGCCAGAAGCTTTCGACCGGGTTTCACTGGAAACACCATATATTTT,CARSFRPGFTGNTIYF
-,TRBV6-6,TRBJ1-5,TRBD1,TGTGCCAGCAGTCCCGGGACAGGGTGGGAAAGGGACAATCAGCCCCAGCATTTT,CASSPGTGWERDNQPQHF
-,TRBV5-1,TRBJ2-5,TRBD2,TGCGCCAGCAGCGCCCGACTAGCGGGAGGTTGGGAGACCCAGTACTTC,CASSARLAGGWETQYF
-,TRBV7-9,TRBJ2-7,TRBD1,TGTGCCAGCAGCTTTCCACAGGGGGCAGGGTACGAGCAGTACTTC,CASSFPQGAGYEQYF
-,TRBV18,TRBJ2-4,TRBD2,TGTGCCAGCTCACCAAACATCCTCACTAGCGGACTAGCCAAAAACATTCAGTACTTC,CASSPNILTSGLAKNIQYF
-,TRBV6-5,TRBJ1-1,-,TGTGCCAGCTCGTTTACAGGGAATGAAGCTTTCTTT,CASSFTGNEAFF
-,TRBV7-9,TRBJ1-4,-,TGTGCCAGCAGCTTAGGCAGGGCTAATGAAAAACTGTTTTTT,CASSLGRANEKLFF
-,TRBV4-3,TRBJ1-4,-,TGCGCCAGCAGCCAAGATACAGGGACCTATGAAAAACTGTTTTTT,CASSQDTGTYEKLFF
-,TRBV19,TRBJ1-5,TRBD1,TGTGCCAGTAGTAAAACCTCCGGGACAGGCCAACCCCAGCATTTT,CASSKTSGTGQPQHF
-,TRBV7-9,TRBJ1-4,-,TGTGCCAGCAGCTTGGGCAGGGTCGAAAAACTGTTTTTT,CASSLGRVEKLFF
-,TRBV7-2,TRBJ2-3,TRBD1,TGTGCCAGCAGCTCACAGACAGGGCCGGCGGGTACGCAGTATTTT,CASSSQTGPAGTQYF
-,TRBV11-1,TRBJ2-7,TRBD1,TGTGCCAGCAGCTTAGGGGACAGGCAAATGTCCTACGAGCAGTACTTC,CASSLGDRQMSYEQYF
-,TRBV4-2,TRBJ2-1,-,TGTGCCAGCAGCCAAGATTTAGTACTAGCTGGTCGTAATGAGCAGTTCTTC,CASSQDLVLAGRNEQFF